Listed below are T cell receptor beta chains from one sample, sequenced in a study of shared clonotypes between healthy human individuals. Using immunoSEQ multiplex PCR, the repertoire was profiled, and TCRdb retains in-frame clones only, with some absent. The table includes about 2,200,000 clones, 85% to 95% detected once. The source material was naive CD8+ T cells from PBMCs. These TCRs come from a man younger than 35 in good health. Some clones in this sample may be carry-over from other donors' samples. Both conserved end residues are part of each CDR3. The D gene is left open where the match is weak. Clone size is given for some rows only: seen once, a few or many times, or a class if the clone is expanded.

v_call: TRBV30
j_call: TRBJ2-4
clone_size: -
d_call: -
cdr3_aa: CAWSERQENIQYF
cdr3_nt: TGTGCCTGGAGTGAACGACAGGAAAACATTCAGTACTTC

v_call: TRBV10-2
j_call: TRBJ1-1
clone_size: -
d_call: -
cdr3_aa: CASRRRPGDTEAFF
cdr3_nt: TGCGCCAGCAGGAGACGCCCTGGGGACACTGAAGCTTTCTTT

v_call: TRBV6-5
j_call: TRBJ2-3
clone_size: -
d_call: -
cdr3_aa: CASSGGDGFTDTQYF
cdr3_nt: TGTGCCAGCAGTGGAGGGGACGGGTTCACAGATACGCAGTATTTT

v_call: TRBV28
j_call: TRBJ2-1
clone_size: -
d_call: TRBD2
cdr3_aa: CASSLVGTSAYNEQFF
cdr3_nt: TGTGCCAGCAGTTTAGTCGGGACTAGCGCGTACAATGAGCAGTTCTTC

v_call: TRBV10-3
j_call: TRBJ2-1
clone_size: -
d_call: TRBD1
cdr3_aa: CAISGGGDRGPYNEQFF
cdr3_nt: TGTGCCATCAGTGGGGGCGGTGACAGGGGCCCTTACAATGAGCAGTTCTTC

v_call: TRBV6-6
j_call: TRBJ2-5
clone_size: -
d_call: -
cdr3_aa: CASSYTSGSGETQYF
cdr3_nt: TGTGCCAGCAGTTACACATCGGGGTCGGGGGAGACCCAGTACTTC

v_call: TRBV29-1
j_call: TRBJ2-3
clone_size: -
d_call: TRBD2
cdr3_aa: CSVKVAGVPDTQYF
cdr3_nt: TGCAGCGTTAAAGTAGCGGGAGTTCCAGATACGCAGTATTTT

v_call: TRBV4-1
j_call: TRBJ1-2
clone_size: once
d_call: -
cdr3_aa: CASSQDLSFLRYGYTF
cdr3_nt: TGCGCCAGCAGCCAAGATCTAAGCTTCCTGCGCTATGGCTACACCTTC

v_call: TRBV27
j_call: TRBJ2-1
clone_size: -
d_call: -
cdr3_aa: CASSPENNNEQFF
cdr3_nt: TGTGCCAGCAGTCCGGAAAATAACAATGAGCAGTTCTTC

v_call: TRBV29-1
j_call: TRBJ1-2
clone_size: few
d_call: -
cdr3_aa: CSVDVSAGPAYGYTF
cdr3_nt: TGCAGCGTTGATGTTTCGGCAGGCCCAGCCTATGGCTACACCTTC

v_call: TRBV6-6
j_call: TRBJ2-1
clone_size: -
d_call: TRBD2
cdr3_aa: CASSYSGSHNEQFF
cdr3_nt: TGTGCCAGCAGTTACAGCGGGAGCCACAATGAGCAGTTCTTC

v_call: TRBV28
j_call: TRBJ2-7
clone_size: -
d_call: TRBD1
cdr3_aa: CASTRGREQYF
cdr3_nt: TGTGCCAGCACGAGGGGGCGCGAGCAGTACTTC

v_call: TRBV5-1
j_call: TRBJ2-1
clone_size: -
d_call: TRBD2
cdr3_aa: CASSLKGTSPYNEQFF
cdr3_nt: TGCGCCAGCAGCTTGAAAGGGACTAGTCCCTACAATGAGCAGTTCTTC

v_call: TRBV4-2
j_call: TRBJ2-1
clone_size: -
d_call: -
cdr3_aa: CASSPLIRAYNEQFF
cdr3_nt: TGTGCCAGCAGCCCACTTATCCGGGCCTACAATGAGCAGTTCTTC

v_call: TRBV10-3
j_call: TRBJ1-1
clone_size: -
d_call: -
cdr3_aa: CAIRPDSITEAFF
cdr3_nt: TGTGCCATCAGACCGGACAGTATCACTGAAGCTTTCTTT

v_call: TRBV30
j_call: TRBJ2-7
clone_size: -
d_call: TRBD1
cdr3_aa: CAWSVGRGYEQYF
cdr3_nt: TGTGCCTGGAGTGTAGGCAGGGGGTACGAGCAGTACTTC

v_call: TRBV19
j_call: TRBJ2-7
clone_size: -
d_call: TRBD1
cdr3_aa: CASSVAGTGTYEQYF
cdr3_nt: TGTGCCAGTAGTGTCGCCGGGACAGGGACCTACGAGCAGTACTTC

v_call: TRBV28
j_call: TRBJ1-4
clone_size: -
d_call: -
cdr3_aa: CASSFGGEKLFF
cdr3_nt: TGTGCCAGCAGTTTTGGGGGTGAAAAACTGTTTTTT

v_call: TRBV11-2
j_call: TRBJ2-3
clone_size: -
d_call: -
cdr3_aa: CASSLGQGPDTQYF
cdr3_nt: TGTGCCAGCAGCTTAGGCCAGGGCCCAGATACGCAGTATTTT

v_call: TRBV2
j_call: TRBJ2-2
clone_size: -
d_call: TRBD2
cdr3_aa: CASTKREGINTGELFF
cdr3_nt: TGTGCCAGCACGAAGAGGGAGGGGATAAACACCGGGGAGCTGTTTTTT

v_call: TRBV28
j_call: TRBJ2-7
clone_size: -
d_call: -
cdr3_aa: CASSPTSFSYEQYF
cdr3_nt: TGTGCCAGCAGTCCTACATCCTTCTCCTACGAGCAGTACTTC

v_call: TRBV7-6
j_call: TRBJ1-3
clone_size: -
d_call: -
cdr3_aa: CASSEGYSGNTIYF
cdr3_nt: TGTGCCAGCAGTGAGGGGTACTCTGGAAACACCATATATTTT

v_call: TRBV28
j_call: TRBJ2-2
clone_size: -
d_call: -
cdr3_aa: CASSARRGPNTGELFF
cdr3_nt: TGTGCCAGCAGTGCGCGGAGGGGACCGAACACCGGGGAGCTGTTTTTT

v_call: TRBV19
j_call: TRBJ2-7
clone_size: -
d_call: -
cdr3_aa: CASQRVRSSSYEQYF
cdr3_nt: TGTGCCAGTCAGAGGGTGCGCAGCAGCTCCTACGAGCAGTACTTC

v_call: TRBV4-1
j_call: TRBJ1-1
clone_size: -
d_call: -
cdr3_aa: CASSPVGKNTEAFF
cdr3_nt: TGCGCCAGCAGCCCCGTGGGGAAGAACACTGAAGCTTTCTTT

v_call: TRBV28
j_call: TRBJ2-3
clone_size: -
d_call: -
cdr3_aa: CASSLGRGLADTQYF
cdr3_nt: TGTGCCAGCAGTCTCGGACGGGGCCTCGCAGATACGCAGTATTTT

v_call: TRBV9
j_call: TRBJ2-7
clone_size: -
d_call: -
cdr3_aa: CASSPTDGAYEQYF
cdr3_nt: TGTGCCAGCAGCCCAACGGACGGCGCCTACGAGCAGTACTTC

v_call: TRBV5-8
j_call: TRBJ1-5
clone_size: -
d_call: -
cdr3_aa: CASSPGEYSNQPQHF
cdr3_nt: TGTGCCAGCAGCCCCGGGGAGTATAGCAATCAGCCCCAGCATTTT

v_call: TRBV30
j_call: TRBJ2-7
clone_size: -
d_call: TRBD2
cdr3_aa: CAWSVGLAGVYEQYF
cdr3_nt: TGTGCCTGGAGTGTGGGACTAGCGGGAGTTTACGAGCAGTACTTC

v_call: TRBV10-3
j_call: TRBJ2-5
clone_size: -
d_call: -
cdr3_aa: CAISETDSSVETQYF
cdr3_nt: TGTGCCATCAGTGAGACCGATTCTTCGGTAGAGACCCAGTACTTC

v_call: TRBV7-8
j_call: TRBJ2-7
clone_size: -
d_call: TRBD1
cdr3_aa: CASSFYRETGGYEQYF
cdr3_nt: TGTGCCAGCAGCTTTTACCGCGAGACAGGGGGGTACGAGCAGTACTTC

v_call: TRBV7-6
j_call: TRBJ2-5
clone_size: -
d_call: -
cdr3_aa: CASRRLSGRETQYF
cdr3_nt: TGTGCCAGCCGGAGACTGAGCGGGCGGGAGACCCAGTACTTC

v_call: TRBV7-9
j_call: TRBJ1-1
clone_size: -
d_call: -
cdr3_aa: CASSPALGDTGGGTEAFF
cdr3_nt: TGTGCCAGCAGCCCCGCTTTGGGAGACACCGGTGGGGGCACTGAAGCTTTCTTT

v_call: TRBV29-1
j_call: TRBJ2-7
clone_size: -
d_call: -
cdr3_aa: CSVLGLSYEQYF
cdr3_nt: TGCAGCGTTCTCGGACTTTCTTACGAGCAGTACTTC

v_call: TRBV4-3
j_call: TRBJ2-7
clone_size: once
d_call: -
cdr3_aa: CASSQDQGSSYEQYF
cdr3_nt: TGCGCCAGCAGCCAAGATCAGGGCAGCTCCTACGAGCAGTACTTC

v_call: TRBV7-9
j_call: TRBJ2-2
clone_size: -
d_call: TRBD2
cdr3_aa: CASSLLAGDTGELFF
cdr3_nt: TGTGCCAGCAGCTTACTAGCGGGGGACACCGGGGAGCTGTTTTTT

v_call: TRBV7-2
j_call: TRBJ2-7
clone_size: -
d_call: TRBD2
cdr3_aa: CASSAGLAAEQYF
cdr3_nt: TGTGCCAGCAGCGCTGGACTAGCGGCGGAGCAGTACTTC

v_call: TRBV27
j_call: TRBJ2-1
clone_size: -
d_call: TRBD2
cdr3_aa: CASRGGSGSVYNEQFF
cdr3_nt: TGTGCCAGCAGGGGGGGTAGCGGGAGTGTCTACAATGAGCAGTTCTTC

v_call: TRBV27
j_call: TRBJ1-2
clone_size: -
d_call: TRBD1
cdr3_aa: CASSLGTGNYGYTF
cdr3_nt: TGTGCCAGCAGTCTGGGGACAGGAAACTATGGCTACACCTTC

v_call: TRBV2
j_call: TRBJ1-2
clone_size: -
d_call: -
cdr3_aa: CASSEALETGGYYGYTF
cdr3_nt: TGTGCCAGCAGTGAAGCGCTTGAAACAGGAGGTTACTATGGCTACACCTTC

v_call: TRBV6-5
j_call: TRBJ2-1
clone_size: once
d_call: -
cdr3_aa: CASSRPGSYNEQFF
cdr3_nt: TGTGCCAGCAGTCGACCGGGCTCCTACAATGAGCAGTTCTTC

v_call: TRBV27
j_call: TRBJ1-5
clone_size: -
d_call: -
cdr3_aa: CASSDYSNQPQHF
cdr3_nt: TGTGCCAGCAGTGACTACAGCAATCAGCCCCAGCATTTT